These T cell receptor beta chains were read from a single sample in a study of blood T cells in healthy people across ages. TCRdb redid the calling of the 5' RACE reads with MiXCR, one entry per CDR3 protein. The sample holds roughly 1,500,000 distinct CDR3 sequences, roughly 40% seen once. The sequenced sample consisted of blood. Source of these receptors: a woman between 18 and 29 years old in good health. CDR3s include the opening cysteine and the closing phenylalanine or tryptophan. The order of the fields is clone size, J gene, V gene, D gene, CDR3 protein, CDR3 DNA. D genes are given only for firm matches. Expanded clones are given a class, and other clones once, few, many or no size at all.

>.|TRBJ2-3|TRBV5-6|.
CASSLRTLRADTQYF
TGTGCCAGCAGCTTGCGGACTCTTCGGGCAGATACGCAGTATTTT
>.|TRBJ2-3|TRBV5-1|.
CASSLEPAGGGTDTQYF
TGCGCCAGCAGCTTGGAACCAGCGGGCGGAGGGACAGATACGCAGTATTTT
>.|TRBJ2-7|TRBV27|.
CASSPPYRGAYEQYF
TGTGCCAGCAGTCCACCCTACCGCGGAGCCTACGAGCAGTACTTC
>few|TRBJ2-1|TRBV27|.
CATRRISEPRNEQFF
TGTGCCACCCGAAGGATAAGTGAGCCCAGGAATGAGCAGTTCTTC
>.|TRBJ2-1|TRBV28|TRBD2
CASSFLAGQYNEQFF
TGTGCCAGCAGTTTCCTAGCGGGGCAATACAATGAGCAGTTCTTC
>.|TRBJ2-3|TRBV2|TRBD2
CASEDPSGGHGFLDTQYF
TGTGCCAGCGAAGACCCTAGCGGCGGTCATGGGTTTTTAGATACGCAGTATTTT
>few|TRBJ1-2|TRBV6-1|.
CASSEDSSYGYTF
TGTGCCAGCAGTGAGGACTCCTCCTATGGCTACACCTTC
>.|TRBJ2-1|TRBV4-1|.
CASSQGDNSYNEQFF
TGCGCCAGCAGCCAAGGCGACAACTCCTACAATGAGCAGTTCTTC
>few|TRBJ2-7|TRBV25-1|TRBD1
CASRRTGGNEQYF
TGTGCCAGCAGAAGGACAGGGGGGAACGAGCAGTACTTC
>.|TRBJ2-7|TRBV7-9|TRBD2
CAIPRRGGSYNEQYF
TGTGCCATCCCCAGGCGGGGGGGTTCCTACAATGAGCAGTACTTC
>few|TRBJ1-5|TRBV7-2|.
CASSSNTRDSNQPQHF
TGTGCCAGCAGCTCAAACACCCGGGACAGCAATCAGCCCCAGCATTTT
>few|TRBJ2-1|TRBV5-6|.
CASSLAAANSYNEQFF
TGTGCCAGCAGCTTGGCCGCAGCGAACTCCTACAATGAGCAGTTCTTC
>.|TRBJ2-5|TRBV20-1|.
CSARDLSVQYF
TGCAGTGCTAGAGACCTCTCGGTCCAGTACTTC
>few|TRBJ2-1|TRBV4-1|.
CASSQEVLQNEQFF
TGCGCCAGCAGCCAAGAGGTACTGCAAAATGAGCAGTTCTTC
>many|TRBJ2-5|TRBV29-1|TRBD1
CSGTGSSETQYF
TGCAGCGGGACAGGGTCTAGTGAGACCCAGTACTTC
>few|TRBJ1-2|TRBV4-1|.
CASSQNREFRIGYTF
TGCGCCAGCAGCCAAAACAGGGAATTTAGAATCGGCTACACCTTC
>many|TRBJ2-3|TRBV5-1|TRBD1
CASSLSTGQGPDTQYF
TGCGCCAGCAGCTTGTCGACGGGACAGGGACCAGATACGCAGTATTTT
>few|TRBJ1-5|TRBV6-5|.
CASSYDGNQPQHF
TGTGCCAGCAGTTACGACGGGAATCAGCCCCAGCATTTT
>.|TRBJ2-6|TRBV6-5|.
CASSYSLPSGANVLTF
TGTGCCAGCAGTTACTCGCTACCCTCTGGGGCCAACGTCCTGACTTTC
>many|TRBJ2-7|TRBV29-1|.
CSVEDLVDEQYF
TGCAGCGTTGAAGATCTGGTAGACGAGCAGTACTTC
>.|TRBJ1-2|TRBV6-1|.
CATTRKGEYGYTF
TGTGCCACGACTAGGAAAGGAGAATATGGCTACACCTTC
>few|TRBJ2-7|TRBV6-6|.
CASSTLVNEQYF
TGTGCCAGCAGCACTCTAGTGAACGAGCAGTACTTC
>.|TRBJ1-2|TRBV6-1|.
CASRRAFGYTF
TGTGCCAGCAGGAGGGCCTTTGGCTACACCTTC
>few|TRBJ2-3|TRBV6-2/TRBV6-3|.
CASSYLSRGRYSTDTQYF
TGTGCCAGCAGTTACCTCTCACGGGGGAGATACTCCACAGATACGCAGTATTTT
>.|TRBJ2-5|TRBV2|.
CASSEDRAPGKYF
TGTGCCAGCAGTGAAGATCGGGCCCCCGGCAAGTACTTC
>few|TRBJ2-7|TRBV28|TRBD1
CASRPGTGVSREQYF
TGTGCCAGCAGACCCGGGACAGGGGTCTCTAGGGAGCAGTACTTC
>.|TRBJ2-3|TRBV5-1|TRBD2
CASSDGLAASTDTQYF
TGCGCCAGCAGTGACGGACTAGCGGCTAGCACAGATACGCAGTATTTT
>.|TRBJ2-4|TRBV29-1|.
CSVRIRDIQYF
TGCAGCGTTCGGATCAGGGACATTCAGTACTTC
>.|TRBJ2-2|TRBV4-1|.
CASSLGWGELAGELFF
TGCGCCAGCAGCCTAGGGTGGGGGGAGTTGGCCGGGGAGCTGTTTTTT
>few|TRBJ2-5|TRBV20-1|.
CSATAGLFETQYF
TGCAGTGCTACCGCTGGACTATTCGAGACCCAGTACTTC
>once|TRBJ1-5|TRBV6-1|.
CASSEARRGNQPQHF
TGTGCCAGCAGTGAAGCGCGTAGGGGCAATCAGCCCCAGCATTTT
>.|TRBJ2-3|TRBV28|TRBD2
CPSSWMREGTDTQYF
TGTCCCAGCAGTTGGATGCGGGAGGGGACAGATACGCAGTATTTT
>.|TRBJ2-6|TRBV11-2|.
CASSLGFPLGANVLTF
TGTGCCAGCAGCTTAGGGTTCCCCCTTGGGGCCAACGTCCTGACTTTC
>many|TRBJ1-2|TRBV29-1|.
CSVVKEARAHYGYTF
TGCAGCGTTGTCAAGGAGGCCAGGGCCCACTATGGCTACACCTTC
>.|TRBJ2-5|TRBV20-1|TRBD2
CSARAWGGSLDNEQYF
TGCAGTGCTAGAGCTTGGGGCGGGAGTCTCGACAATGAGCAGTACTTC
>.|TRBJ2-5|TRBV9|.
CASSVETRPQETQYF
TGTGCCAGCAGCGTAGAAACAAGACCTCAAGAGACCCAGTACTTC
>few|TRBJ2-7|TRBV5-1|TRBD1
CASTQGTTGRLSYEQYF
TGCGCCAGCACCCAGGGGACGACAGGGAGATTATCCTACGAGCAGTACTTC
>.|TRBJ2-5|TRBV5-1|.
CASSFGTSKETQYF
TGCGCCAGCAGCTTCGGGACCTCAAAAGAGACCCAGTACTTC
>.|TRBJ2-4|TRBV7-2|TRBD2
CAGSSGLAGAGVNIQYF
TGTGCCGGCAGCTCCGGACTAGCGGGAGCAGGGGTAAACATTCAGTACTTC
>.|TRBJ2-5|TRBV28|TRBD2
CASSLPLGASGGQETQYF
TGTGCCAGCAGTTTGCCGTTGGGAGCTAGCGGGGGGCAAGAGACCCAGTACTTC
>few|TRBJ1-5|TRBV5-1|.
CASSLGDNSNQPQHF
TGCGCCAGCAGCTTGGGTGATAATAGCAATCAGCCCCAGCATTTT
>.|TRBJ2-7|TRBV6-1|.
CASSEISHEQYF
TGTGCCAGCAGTGAAATTTCCCACGAGCAGTACTTC
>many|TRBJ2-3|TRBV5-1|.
CASSSQADTQYF
TGCGCCAGCAGCTCCCAGGCAGATACGCAGTATTTT
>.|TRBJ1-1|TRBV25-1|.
CASSEWGQNTEAFF
TGTGCCAGCAGTGAATGGGGCCAGAACACTGAAGCTTTCTTT
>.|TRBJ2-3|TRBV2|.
CASSEEGLRTDTQYF
TGTGCCAGCAGTGAAGAAGGGCTAAGGACAGATACGCAGTATTTT
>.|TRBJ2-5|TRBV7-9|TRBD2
CASREASGREETQYF
TGTGCCAGCCGGGAGGCTAGCGGGAGGGAAGAGACCCAGTACTTC
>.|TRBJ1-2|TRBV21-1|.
CASSKVRTEPYTF
TGTGCCAGCAGCAAAGTGCGGACGGAGCCCTACACCTTC
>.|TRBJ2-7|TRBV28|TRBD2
CASLRGGTVLDYEQYF
TGTGCCAGTCTGCGGGGGGGGACAGTTCTTGACTACGAGCAGTACTTC